In its sample, the clone carrying this TCR beta chain was seen a few times. What it recognizes is unknown. This sample is drawn from a study of regulatory T cells in long-lasting Graves disease. Whole-study context: Antithyroid drugs had been taken under 3 months by newly diagnosed Graves' patients. Regarding the study as a whole: Study of thyroid tissue was not done, with only peripheral blood studied.

CDR1 LNHDA and CDR2 SQIVND come from the germline V gene (reference sequence). This CDR3 spans 14 amino acids. Trimming removed 6 bases at V and 1 base at J, with 10 bases between. As to time point: newly diagnosed GD, antithyroid drugs for less than 3 months. Preparation of the TCR library used RNA extracted from PBMCs. To make TCR beta libraries, researchers used iRepertoire HTBI primers and Arm-PCR of CDR3 regions. Via MiXCR, TCRdb re-called the multiplex PCR reads, giving one row per CDR3 protein. The repertoire holds roughly 610,000 distinct CDR3 sequences, with 15% to 20% as singletons. These data also formed part of another study, on T cells in Graves' hyperthyroidism and ophthalmopathy. That paper adds: TCR CDR3 regions were first amplified by RT-PCR with HTBI primers.

The TCR originated in a man between 18 and 29 years old with Graves disease. The input for sequencing was peripheral blood mononuclear cells (PBMCs), taken at new diagnosis, from a patient treated with antithyroid drugs. V is TRBV19 and J is TRBJ2-1, with D maybe TRBD2 (6 bases). In nucleotides, the CDR3 is TGTGCCAGTAGGGTGGGGGGTTCCTACAATGAGCAGTTCTTC. Its translation is CASRVGGSYNEQFF. Full variable domain (outside the CDR3, taken from reference TRBV19 and TRBJ2-1): DGGITQSPKYLFRKEGQNVTLSCEQNLNHDAMYWYRQDPGQGLRLIYYSQIVNDFQKGDIAEGYSVSREKKESFPLTVTSAQKNPTAFYLCASRVGGSYNEQFFGPGTRLTVL.